A single sample gave rise to the 31 T cell receptor beta chains below, sequenced in a study of cytomegalovirus exposure and HLA in healthy donors. The PCR was carried out with 60 Vbeta primers and 13 Jbeta primers. Generated by immunoSEQ multiplex PCR, the TCRdb table keeps only in-frame clones and is missing some. The table has 150,000 to 200,000 clones, 84% seen once. Sample: PBMCs. The receptors derive from a man over 45 in good health and CMV-seropositive.

At least ten counts were recorded for this clone. The V call is TRBV11-1, the J call TRBJ2-7, with a tentative D call TRBD1 (6 bases). V was clipped by 1 base and J by 2 bases, with 15 bases between them. Germline V gene sequence: CDR1 SGHAT, CDR2 FQDESV (reference sequence). The CDR3 contains 16 residues. The CDR3, as DNA: TGTGCCAGCAGCTTAGTGGATTCAGGGGTACCCTACGAGCAGTACTTC. It codes for CASSLVDSGVPYEQYF. Together with reference TRBV11-1 and TRBJ2-7, the CDR3 gives the full variable domain: EAEVAQSPRYKITEKSQAVAFWCDPISGHATLYWYRQILGQGPELLVQFQDESVVDDSQLPKDRFSAERLKGVDSTLKIQPAELGDSAMYLCASSLVDSGVPYEQYFGPGTRLTVT.

V gene TRBV10-2 combines with J gene TRBJ1-2; D ambiguous. Deletions cut 0 bases from V and 5 bases from J, with 7 bases between. Germline CDR1 is WSHSY and CDR2 is SAAADI. CDR3 length: 13 amino acids. This CDR3 is CASSESDGYGYTF. CDR3 DNA: TGCGCCAGCAGTGAGTCCGACGGGTATGGCTACACCTTC.

Worth noting for this clone: Additional DNA sequences in this sample encode the identical CDR3. This sequence joins TRBV18 and TRBJ1-4; 9 positions match TRBD1. Germline V gene lookup returns CDR1 KGHSH and CDR2 LQKENI. Trimming removed 3 bases from V and 5 bases from J; junction bases left unmatched: 1. This CDR3 region has 14 residues. CDR3 DNA: TGTGCCAGCTCACCTGGACAGGGGAATGAAAAACTGTTTTTT. It specifies CASSPGQGNEKLFF. The variable domain in full, completed from reference TRBV18 and TRBJ1-4, reads NAGVMQNPRHLVRRRGQEARLRCSPMKGHSHVYWYRQLPEEGLKFMVYLQKENIIDESGMPKERFSAEFPKEGPSILRIQQVVRGDSAAYFCASSPGQGNEKLFFGSGTQLSVL.

This clone has just one count. This CDR3 reads CASSSRILSGSYEQYF. The DNA for the CDR3 is TGTGCCAGCAGCTCCCGCATACTTTCGGGCTCCTACGAGCAGTACTTC. The V and J genes are TRBV5-6 and TRBJ2-7; D call uncertain. Germline CDR1 is SGHDT and CDR2 is YYEEEE. The V end lost 3 bases, the J end lost 0 bases, and 16 bases lay between the germline ends. The CDR3 loop spans 16 amino acids. The full variable domain, rest sourced from reference TRBV5-6 and TRBJ2-7, is DAGVTQSPTHLIKTRGQQVTLRCSPKSGHDTVSWYQQALGQGPQFIFQYYEEEERQRGNFPDRFSGHQFPNYSSELNVNALLLGDSALYLCASSSRILSGSYEQYFGPGTRLTVT.

The chain links TRBV5-1 to TRBJ2-1; D perhaps matches TRBD2 (5 bases). The CDR3 covers 12 residues. Germline lookup yields CDR1 SGHRS and CDR2 YFSETQ. The V gene lost 7 bases and the J gene lost 10 bases, with 15 bases spanning the gap. The CDR3 DNA follows: TGCGCCAGCGGCCTCAAGCCGGGAGAGCAGTTCTTC. Protein: CASGLKPGEQFF. Drawing the rest from reference TRBV5-1 and TRBJ2-1, the complete variable domain is KAGVTQTPRYLIKTRGQQVTLSCSPISGHRSVSWYQQTPGQGLQFLFEYFSETQRNKGNFPGRFSGRQFSNSRSEMNVSTLELGDSALYLCASGLKPGEQFFGPGTRLTVL.

The rearrangement joins TRBV19 to TRBJ1-5; the D gene is possibly TRBD1 (6 bases). Trimming cost V 7 bases and J 0 bases, with 13 bases left between them. Germline CDR1 and CDR2: LNHDA and SQIVND (reference sequence). The CDR3 totals 15 residues. The CDR3 nucleotides read TGTGCCAGTAACGAACAGGGAAATAGCAATCAGCCCCAGCATTTT. Translated: CASNEQGNSNQPQHF. Full variable domain (remainder filled in from reference TRBV19 and TRBJ1-5): DGGITQSPKYLFRKEGQNVTLSCEQNLNHDAMYWYRQDPGQGLRLIYYSQIVNDFQKGDIAEGYSVSREKKESFPLTVTSAQKNPTAFYLCASNEQGNSNQPQHFGDGTRLSIL.

The chain carries TRBV7-9 and TRBJ1-2, with 9 bases lining up with TRBD1. Trimming removed 4 bases from V and 1 base from J; junction bases left unmatched: 1. CDR3 length: 14 residues. CDR1 SEHNR and CDR2 FQNEAQ come from the germline V gene (reference sequence). The CDR3 region is CASSSGQGNYGYTF. CDR3 nucleotides: TGTGCCAGCAGCTCGGGACAGGGTAACTATGGCTACACCTTC. Full variable domain (rest looked up from reference TRBV7-9 and TRBJ1-2): DTGVSQNPRHKITKRGQNVTFRCDPISEHNRLYWYRQTLGQGPEFLTYFQNEAQLEKSRLLSDRFSAERPKGSFSTLEIQRTEQGDSAMYLCASSSGQGNYGYTFGSGTRLTVV.

The V and J genes are TRBV6-1 and TRBJ1-5, with D tentatively TRBD1 (5 bases). The CDR3 totals 14 residues. Germline-derived CDR1 and CDR2 are MNHNS and SASEGT. V was clipped by 6 bases and J by 5 bases, with 14 bases between them. The CDR3 loop is CASSDRIRDQPQHF. Here the CDR3 DNA reads TGTGCCAGCAGCGACAGAATTCGGGATCAGCCCCAGCATTTT.

This clone was counted between two and nine times. The chain recombines TRBV6-6 with TRBJ2-2, with 9 bases fitting TRBD2. CDR3 size: 15 residues. The trim removed 6 bases at V and 2 bases at J, leaving 4 bases unmatched. Germline CDR1 reads MNHNY; CDR2 reads SVGAGI (reference sequence). The CDR3 here is CASSKGLANTGELFF. CDR3 sequence (DNA): TGTGCCAGCAGCAAGGGACTAGCAAACACCGGGGAGCTGTTTTTT.

The V and J genes are TRBV6-5 and TRBJ1-1; tentatively, D is TRBD1 (6 bases). Germline CDR1 MNHEY, CDR2 SVGAGI. The V end lost 5 bases, the J end lost 7 bases, and 14 bases lay between the germline ends. CDR3 size: 13 residues. The CDR3 reads CASSAPGGREAFF. CDR3 DNA: TGTGCCAGCAGTGCCCCGGGGGGCCGTGAAGCTTTCTTT.

The V call is TRBV5-1, the J call TRBJ2-3; TRBD1 might be the D (5 bases). This CDR3 is 14 amino acids long. Trimming removed 0 bases at V and 4 bases at J, with 9 bases between. Germline V gives CDR1 SGHRS, CDR2 YFSETQ. The chain's CDR3 is CASSLGRTSDTQYF. For the CDR3, the DNA is TGCGCCAGCAGCTTGGGCCGGACATCAGATACGCAGTATTTT.

The chain has TRBV6-1 and TRBJ2-7; no firm D call. V lost 1 base and J 2 bases, leaving 6 bases between the germline ends. The CDR3 extends over 13 amino acids. CDR1 is MNHNS and CDR2 is SASEGT in the germline V gene. CDR3 sequence: CASSEGHPYEQYF. CDR3 nucleotides: TGTGCCAGCAGTGAAGGACACCCCTACGAGCAGTACTTC.

The chain employs TRBV6-6 and TRBJ1-2, with 7 nucleotides matching TRBD1. The CDR3 is made up of 14 amino acids. The ends lost 1 base at V and 6 bases at J; junction bases unmatched: 5. Per germline, CDR1 MNHNY and CDR2 SVGAGI (reference sequence). The CDR3 DNA is TGTGCCAGCAGTTACTTGACAGGGTCTGATGGCTACACCTTC. Its protein product is CASSYLTGSDGYTF.

This chain uses TRBV27 with TRBJ2-1; D is perhaps TRBD2 (6 bases). Trimming took 7 bases from V and 6 from J, leaving 16 bases between them. CDR1 MNHEY and CDR2 SMNVEV come from the germline V gene (reference sequence). The CDR3 spans 14 residues. Here the CDR3 reads CASIPSGRRNEQFF. The CDR3 DNA follows: TGTGCCAGCATACCCAGCGGGCGCCGCAATGAGCAGTTCTTC.

The chain couples TRBV15 to TRBJ2-2; D is undetermined. Trimming removed 4 bases at V and 6 bases at J, with 12 bases between. The CDR3 is 14 amino acids. Germline assignment: CDR1 LNHNV and CDR2 YYDKDF (reference sequence). The CDR3 sequence is CATSNYLLPGELFF. The CDR3 region has the DNA TGTGCCACCAGCAACTACCTCCTCCCCGGGGAGCTGTTTTTT.

The V call is TRBV7-9, the J call TRBJ2-7; 7 positions agree with TRBD1. The CDR3 length is 13 residues. Germline-derived CDR1 and CDR2 are SEHNR and FQNEAQ (reference sequence). With 5 bases clipped from V and 3 bases from J, the junction kept 4 bases outside the gene matches. In DNA, the CDR3 is TGTGCCAGCAGCAGACAGGGCGACTACGAGCAGTACGTC. Translated: CASSRQGDYEQYV.

The genes are TRBV2 and TRBJ2-1; no reliable D call. CDR3 length equals 10 residues. Germline V lookup: CDR1 SNHLY, CDR2 FYNNEI. V was shortened by 9 bases and J by 8 bases, with 8 bases between the two germline ends. The CDR3 loop reads CARALDEQFF. The DNA for the CDR3 is TGTGCCAGAGCCTTAGATGAGCAGTTCTTC.

The V call is TRBV19, the J call TRBJ1-1, with a weak D call TRBD1 (5 bases). Germline-derived CDR1 and CDR2 are LNHDA and SQIVND (reference sequence). V was shortened by 2 bases and J by 2 bases, with 12 bases between the two germline ends. CDR3 length: 15 residues. The CDR3 DNA follows: TGTGCCAGTAGTATACCACCGGGGGGTAACACTGAAGCTTTCTTT. Translating gives CASSIPPGGNTEAFF.

The rearrangement links TRBV4-1 to TRBJ2-3; D ambiguous. The germline CDR1 and CDR2 sequences are MGHRA and YSYEKL. This CDR3 is 18 amino acids long. Trimming removed 0 bases from V and 6 bases from J, with 22 bases in between. This CDR3 is CASSQDQTPLLAADTQYF. CDR3 DNA sequence: TGCGCCAGCAGCCAAGATCAGACTCCCCTGTTGGCTGCCGATACGCAGTATTTT.

Comment on this clone: A read error is likely, as this CDR3 ends without the conserved phenylalanine or tryptophan. The rearrangement joins TRBV5-1 to TRBJ1-2, with D possibly being TRBD1 (6 bases). CDR3 length: 14 residues. From germline, CDR1 is SGHRS and CDR2 YFSETQ. Trimming cost V 2 bases and J 4 bases, with 12 bases left between them. CDR3 DNA: TGCGCCAGCAGCTTACAGGGTTTGAGCTATGGCTACACCCTC. This translates into CASSLQGLSYGYTL.

The chain has TRBV9 and TRBJ2-7; TRBD2 aligns across 8 bases. From germline, CDR1 is SGDLS and CDR2 YYNGEE. This CDR3 has 14 amino acids. J gave up 0 bases and V 4 bases, and 3 bases lay outside the gene matches. CDR3 region: CASSRAGVSYEQYF. The CDR3 DNA sequence: TGTGCCAGCAGCAGAGCGGGGGTCTCCTACGAGCAGTACTTC.

This chain joins TRBV6-1 and TRBJ2-3, with a weak D call TRBD2 (7 bases). Trimming cost V 0 bases and J 6 bases, with 13 bases left between them. Germline lookup yields CDR1 MNHNS and CDR2 SASEGT. CDR3 length: 15 residues. CDR3 sequence (DNA): TGTGCCAGCAGTGAAGCGGGGGGGGCGTGGGATACGCAGTATTTT. Residues: CASSEAGGAWDTQYF.

This clone appeared a single time. The chain carries TRBV5-4 and TRBJ1-1, with D uncertain. V gave up 3 bases and J gave up 0 bases, with 9 bases separating them. Germline V gene data show CDR1 as SGHNT and CDR2 as YYREEE (reference sequence). This CDR3 contains 14 residues. Here the CDR3 reads CASSSDWMNTEAFF. CDR3 in DNA: TGTGCCAGCAGCTCCGACTGGATGAACACTGAAGCTTTCTTT.

V gene TRBV5-1 combines with J gene TRBJ1-6; the D is unclear. V lost 8 bases to trimming and J lost 5 bases, with 17 bases between them. This CDR3 has 15 amino acids. Germline assignment: CDR1 SGHRS and CDR2 YFSETQ. As DNA, the CDR3 is TGCGCCAGTTCCGACCGGTCGGGAAATAATTCACCCCTCCACTTT. Amino acid sequence: CASSDRSGNNSPLHF.

The chain couples TRBV27 to TRBJ2-4; 15 bases match TRBD2. The CDR3 sequence is 16 residues long. Germline V gene data show CDR1 as MNHEY and CDR2 as SMNVEV (reference sequence). The V segment lost 5 bases and the J segment 7 bases; nucleotides outside the gene matches: 6. The DNA of the CDR3 is TGTGCCAGCAGTACACTCGGGACTAGCGGGAGGAACATTCAGTACTTC. It codes for CASSTLGTSGRNIQYF.

With regard to this clone: Other DNA sequences in this sample translate to the same CDR3. V usage is TRBV27 and J usage is TRBJ2-2; the match to TRBD2 covers 8 bases. V gave up 5 bases and J gave up 3 bases; unmatched junction bases: 11. Germline V CDR1 and CDR2: MNHEY, SMNVEV (reference sequence). The CDR3 loop spans 17 amino acids. The DNA for the CDR3 is TGTGCCAGCAGTCTATGGGCTAGCGGGCGGGACACCGGGGAGCTGTTTTTT. Translating it yields CASSLWASGRDTGELFF.

The chain couples TRBV4-1 to TRBJ1-2; TRBD1 matches 9 bases. The CDR3 extends over 13 amino acids. Looked up from germline, CDR1 is MGHRA and CDR2 is YSYEKL. V was pared by 7 bases and J by 2 bases, with 2 bases of the junction left unmatched. The CDR3 DNA sequence: TGCGCCAGCACCGGGACAGGGAACTATGGCTACACCTTC. This encodes CASTGTGNYGYTF.

CDR3 sequence (DNA): TGTGCCAGCAGCGCCGGGGGGGGCCTGGGGACAGATACGCAGTATTTT. Translation: CASSAGGGLGTDTQYF. The chain has TRBV9 and TRBJ2-3; 8 bases fit TRBD2. In germline, CDR1 is SGDLS, CDR2 YYNGEE. CDR3 length: 16 amino acids. Trimming at V came to 3 bases and at J to 3 bases, leaving 9 bases not matched to a gene.

The chain joins TRBV5-1 to TRBJ2-4; 7 bases fit TRBD1. This CDR3 has 15 amino acids. Trimming took 4 bases from V and 8 from J; bases not matched to a gene: 12. CDR1 is SGHRS and CDR2 is YFSETQ in the germline V gene. The CDR3 is CASSHGTAPGDIQYF. As DNA, the CDR3 is TGCGCCAGCAGCCACGGGACAGCCCCAGGGGACATTCAGTACTTC.

The J gene is TRBJ1-5, the V gene TRBV4-2; 8 bases are a match to TRBD1. The CDR3 has 15 residues. Unmatched junction bases numbered 5, after V lost 0 bases and J lost 7 bases. Germline values: CDR1 LGHNA, CDR2 YNFKEQ. This CDR3 reads CASSQDAQGEQPQHF. CDR3 nucleotide sequence: TGTGCCAGCAGCCAAGATGCACAGGGGGAACAGCCCCAGCATTTT.

This sequence joins TRBV2 and TRBJ2-7; 7 bases are shared with TRBD1. V lost 4 bases and J lost 6; bases outside the gene matches: 6. From germline, CDR1 is SNHLY and CDR2 FYNNEI. There are 13 residues in the CDR3. In DNA form, the CDR3 reads TGTGCCAGCAGTGGACAGGGAGTCGGCGAGCAGTACGTC. This sequence encodes CASSGQGVGEQYV.